This is a list of T cell receptor beta chains from one sample in a study of blood T cell repertoires in COVID-19. Clones were sequenced by immunoSEQ multiplex PCR, and TCRdb holds only the in-frame ones, with some missing. The sample records about 210,000 clones, 84% being singletons. Specimen: peripheral blood. These receptor sequences come from a woman between 45 and 60 years old with active or convalescent COVID-19. Each CDR3 is given with its conserved first and last residue. Each record gives: V gene, D gene, J gene, clone size, CDR3 DNA, CDR3 protein. The D gene is left open where the match is weak. Rows may omit the clone size; those that give it use once, few, many or a size class.

v_call: TRBV11-2
d_call: TRBD1
j_call: TRBJ2-2
clone_size: NA
cdr3_nt: TGTGCCAGCAGCCACAGGGGGCCCGGGGAGCTGTTTTTT
cdr3_aa: CASSHRGPGELFF

v_call: TRBV19
d_call: NA
j_call: TRBJ2-1
clone_size: few
cdr3_nt: TGTGCCAGTAGTGCGTACAATGAGCAGTTCTTC
cdr3_aa: CASSAYNEQFF

v_call: TRBV7-9
d_call: NA
j_call: TRBJ1-2
clone_size: NA
cdr3_nt: TGTGCCAGCAGCTTAGTTCTATCCGGACACGGCTACACCTTC
cdr3_aa: CASSLVLSGHGYTF

v_call: TRBV30
d_call: NA
j_call: TRBJ1-4
clone_size: NA
cdr3_nt: TGTGCCGGTACTTACAGGAATGAAAAACTGTTTTTT
cdr3_aa: CAGTYRNEKLFF

v_call: TRBV7-3
d_call: NA
j_call: TRBJ1-1
clone_size: NA
cdr3_nt: TGTGCCAGCAGCTTAAGGCCGGGAGGGAACACTGAAGCTTTCTTT
cdr3_aa: CASSLRPGGNTEAFF

v_call: TRBV6-5
d_call: TRBD1
j_call: TRBJ2-7
clone_size: few
cdr3_nt: TGTGCCAGCAGCCCAAGGGACAGGGGACATTACGAGCAGTACTTC
cdr3_aa: CASSPRDRGHYEQYF

v_call: TRBV2
d_call: NA
j_call: TRBJ1-6
clone_size: few
cdr3_nt: TGTGCCAGCACTTTCGCGGGAGATTTCTCACCCCTCCACTTT
cdr3_aa: CASTFAGDFSPLHF

v_call: TRBV28
d_call: NA
j_call: TRBJ1-4
clone_size: NA
cdr3_nt: TGTGCCAGCGGAAACAGGGCGGGTGAAAAACTGTTTTTT
cdr3_aa: CASGNRAGEKLFF

v_call: TRBV7-3
d_call: TRBD2
j_call: TRBJ2-3
clone_size: once
cdr3_nt: TGTGCCAGCAGTACCAGCGGGAGGGGAACAGATACGCAGTATTTT
cdr3_aa: CASSTSGRGTDTQYF

v_call: TRBV19
d_call: NA
j_call: TRBJ1-5
clone_size: NA
cdr3_nt: TGTGCCAGTAGTCCCGACAGGATGTATAGCAATCAGCCCCAGCATTTT
cdr3_aa: CASSPDRMYSNQPQHF

v_call: TRBV7-5
d_call: NA
j_call: TRBJ1-2
clone_size: NA
cdr3_nt: TGTGTCAGAAGCTTAGAGCGGACAGGGAAGCGACGGGGCTATGGCTACACCTTC
cdr3_aa: CVRSLERTGKRRGYGYTF

v_call: TRBV24-1
d_call: NA
j_call: TRBJ1-2
clone_size: NA
cdr3_nt: TGTGCCACCAGTGGCGGGGCTAACTATGGCTACACCTTC
cdr3_aa: CATSGGANYGYTF

v_call: TRBV6-6
d_call: NA
j_call: TRBJ2-3
clone_size: NA
cdr3_nt: TGTGCCAGCAGTTACATGAGGGCAGATACGCAGTATTTT
cdr3_aa: CASSYMRADTQYF

v_call: TRBV27
d_call: NA
j_call: TRBJ1-2
clone_size: NA
cdr3_nt: TGTGCCAGCAGTTCACAGGGATTCGGCTACACCTTC
cdr3_aa: CASSSQGFGYTF

v_call: TRBV29-1
d_call: NA
j_call: TRBJ1-4
clone_size: once
cdr3_nt: TGCAGCGTGAGGGCGCGGGTTGTCCCTACTAATGAAAAACTGTTTTTT
cdr3_aa: CSVRARVVPTNEKLFF

v_call: TRBV2
d_call: NA
j_call: TRBJ1-3
clone_size: NA
cdr3_nt: TGTGCCAGCAGTGGTCTGGGGCAAGGTCGAAACACCATATATTTT
cdr3_aa: CASSGLGQGRNTIYF

v_call: TRBV24-1
d_call: NA
j_call: TRBJ2-3
clone_size: NA
cdr3_nt: TGTGCCACCAGTGATTTGGTCAGGAGCACAGATACGCAGTATTTT
cdr3_aa: CATSDLVRSTDTQYF

v_call: TRBV19
d_call: TRBD1
j_call: TRBJ2-3
clone_size: few
cdr3_nt: TGTGCCAGTACCCCAAAGGACAGGGCGGCAGATACGCAGTATTTT
cdr3_aa: CASTPKDRAADTQYF

v_call: TRBV20-1
d_call: NA
j_call: TRBJ2-5
clone_size: NA
cdr3_nt: TGCAGTGCCCAGGACCAAGAGACCCAGTACTTC
cdr3_aa: CSAQDQETQYF

v_call: TRBV4-1
d_call: TRBD2
j_call: TRBJ2-7
clone_size: NA
cdr3_nt: TGCGCCAGCAGCCAGGGAGCTTCTAGCGGGATGTCCTACGAGCAGTACTTC
cdr3_aa: CASSQGASSGMSYEQYF

v_call: TRBV19
d_call: TRBD1
j_call: TRBJ2-1
clone_size: NA
cdr3_nt: TGTGCCAGTAGTTATAACGGACAGGCACGGCGGGAGCAGTTCTTC
cdr3_aa: CASSYNGQARREQFF

v_call: TRBV7-9
d_call: NA
j_call: TRBJ2-1
clone_size: NA
cdr3_nt: TGTGCCAGCAGTCCATACGGGGTCTACAATGAGCAGTTCTTC
cdr3_aa: CASSPYGVYNEQFF

v_call: TRBV5-6
d_call: NA
j_call: TRBJ1-3
clone_size: few
cdr3_nt: TGTGCCAGCAGCTTGGTCGGAGCTGGGGCGACGGATGCTGGAAACACCATATATTTT
cdr3_aa: CASSLVGAGATDAGNTIYF

v_call: TRBV28
d_call: TRBD1
j_call: TRBJ2-5
clone_size: NA
cdr3_nt: TGTGCCAGCCAGAGGGACAGGCAAGAGACCCAGTACTTC
cdr3_aa: CASQRDRQETQYF

v_call: TRBV5-5
d_call: NA
j_call: TRBJ1-1
clone_size: NA
cdr3_nt: TGTGCCGTCCGCGTGGGGGGCACTGAAGCTTTCTTT
cdr3_aa: CAVRVGGTEAFF

v_call: TRBV29-1
d_call: NA
j_call: TRBJ2-1
clone_size: NA
cdr3_nt: TGCAGCGTCGGACGACTAGGGGTTGGGAATGAGCAGTTCTTC
cdr3_aa: CSVGRLGVGNEQFF

v_call: TRBV29-1
d_call: NA
j_call: TRBJ2-7
clone_size: NA
cdr3_nt: TGCAGCGTTGATCAGGGTTACGAGCAGTACTTC
cdr3_aa: CSVDQGYEQYF

v_call: TRBV9
d_call: NA
j_call: TRBJ2-2
clone_size: NA
cdr3_nt: TGTGCCAGCAGCGGCTTAGCGGAGAACACCGGGGAGCTGTTTTTT
cdr3_aa: CASSGLAENTGELFF

v_call: TRBV7-2
d_call: NA
j_call: TRBJ2-5
clone_size: NA
cdr3_nt: TGTGCCAGCAGCCCGAGGGGGGGGCATTCCGAGACCCAGTACTTC
cdr3_aa: CASSPRGGHSETQYF

v_call: TRBV7-9
d_call: TRBD1
j_call: TRBJ2-7
clone_size: NA
cdr3_nt: TGTGCCAGCAGCGCCAGCCAGGACAGGGCAGATGAGCAGTACTTC
cdr3_aa: CASSASQDRADEQYF

v_call: TRBV28
d_call: TRBD1
j_call: TRBJ1-2
clone_size: NA
cdr3_nt: TGTGCCAGTCAAGACAGGGCGAACTATGGCTACACCTTC
cdr3_aa: CASQDRANYGYTF

v_call: TRBV19
d_call: NA
j_call: TRBJ1-3
clone_size: NA
cdr3_nt: TGTGCCAGTAGTGCTCGTGGGGGCCACTCTGGAAACACCATATATTTT
cdr3_aa: CASSARGGHSGNTIYF

v_call: TRBV6-5
d_call: NA
j_call: TRBJ1-3
clone_size: NA
cdr3_nt: TGTGCCAGCACCAAAACGGGAATCTCTGGAAACACCATATATTTT
cdr3_aa: CASTKTGISGNTIYF

v_call: TRBV29-1
d_call: NA
j_call: TRBJ2-2
clone_size: NA
cdr3_nt: TGCAGCGTTGCTAGGGGATACACCGGGGAGCTGTTTTTT
cdr3_aa: CSVARGYTGELFF

v_call: TRBV11-1
d_call: NA
j_call: TRBJ1-4
clone_size: NA
cdr3_nt: TGTGCCAGCAGCTCACAGGGATTGTTGGATGAAAAACTGTTTTTT
cdr3_aa: CASSSQGLLDEKLFF

v_call: TRBV2
d_call: NA
j_call: TRBJ1-4
clone_size: NA
cdr3_nt: TGTGCCAGCAACCTGGAGGGAGAAGGCGAAAAACTGTTTTTT
cdr3_aa: CASNLEGEGEKLFF

v_call: TRBV7-8
d_call: TRBD1
j_call: TRBJ2-3
clone_size: NA
cdr3_nt: TGTGCCAGCAGCTTAAGGGACAGGATGGGCAACACAGATACGCAGTATTTT
cdr3_aa: CASSLRDRMGNTDTQYF

v_call: TRBV18
d_call: NA
j_call: TRBJ1-1
clone_size: once
cdr3_nt: TGTGCCAGCTCGCCCGGGGGGGGGAACACTGAAGCTTTCTTT
cdr3_aa: CASSPGGGNTEAFF

v_call: TRBV28
d_call: NA
j_call: TRBJ2-7
clone_size: NA
cdr3_nt: TGTGCCAGCACCGGACGGGGCTACGAGCAGTACTTC
cdr3_aa: CASTGRGYEQYF

v_call: TRBV27
d_call: TRBD1
j_call: TRBJ2-5
clone_size: NA
cdr3_nt: TGTGCCAGCAGTTGGGGACAGGGGACCCAAGAGACCCAGTACTTC
cdr3_aa: CASSWGQGTQETQYF

v_call: TRBV27
d_call: TRBD1
j_call: TRBJ2-7
clone_size: NA
cdr3_nt: TGTGCCAGCAAATTCTCGACAGGGGGCGAATACGAGCAGTACTTC
cdr3_aa: CASKFSTGGEYEQYF